The clone carrying this TCR beta chain was observed a handful of times. The data derive from a study of beta chain features in type 1 diabetes. Expressed TCRB transcripts were sequenced after all isolated RNA was converted to cDNA. Deep immunoSEQ sequencing covered naive, central memory and regulatory T cell samples. Clones were sequenced by immunoSEQ multiplex PCR, and TCRdb holds only the in-frame ones, with some missing. The data show 350,000 to 400,000 clones, less than 15% seen once. V trimming: 4 bases; J trimming: 7 bases; junction bases outside the gene matches: 11. The CDR3 consists of 15 residues. Germline assignment: CDR1 GTSNPN and CDR2 SVGIG (reference sequence). CD45RO/CCR7/CD25/CD127/CD95/CD27 staining was used to isolate CD4+ naive, central memory, regulatory and stem cell-like memory cells by sorting.

The sample consisted of naive CD4+ T cells from blood. This clonotype originated in a woman younger than 35 in good health. This chain connects TRBV30 to TRBJ2-1, with TRBD2 matching over 9 bases. CDR3: CAWIPGAGGRNEQFF. CDR3 in DNA: TGTGCCTGGATCCCAGGGGCGGGGGGGAGGAATGAGCAGTTCTTC.